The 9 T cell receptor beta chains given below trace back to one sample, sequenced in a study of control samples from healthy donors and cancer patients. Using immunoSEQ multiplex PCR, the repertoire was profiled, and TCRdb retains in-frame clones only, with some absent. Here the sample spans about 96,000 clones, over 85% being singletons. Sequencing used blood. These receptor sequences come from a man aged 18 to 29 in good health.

CDR3 in amino acids: CAWSWAGGTEAFF. The CDR3 region has the DNA TGTGCCTGGAGCTGGGCAGGAGGAACTGAAGCTTTCTTT. The chain recombines TRBV30 with TRBJ1-1; no clear D gene. The V end lost 3 bases, the J end lost 5 bases, and 13 bases lay between the germline ends. Germline CDR1 GTSNPN, CDR2 SVGIG (reference sequence). The CDR3 is 13 residues long. The complete variable domain, with remaining parts taken from reference TRBV30 and TRBJ1-1, reads SQTIHQWPATLVQPVGSPLSLECTVEGTSNPNLYWYRQAAGRGLQLLFYSVGIGQISSEVPQNLSASRPQDRQFILSSKKLLLSDSGFYLCAWSWAGGTEAFFGQGTRLTVV.

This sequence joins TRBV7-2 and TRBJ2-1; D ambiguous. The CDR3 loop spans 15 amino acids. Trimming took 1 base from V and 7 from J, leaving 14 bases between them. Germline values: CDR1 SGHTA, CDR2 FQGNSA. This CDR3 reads CASSLGRSAANEQFF. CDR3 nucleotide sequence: TGTGCCAGCAGCTTAGGGCGGTCCGCCGCGAATGAGCAGTTCTTC.

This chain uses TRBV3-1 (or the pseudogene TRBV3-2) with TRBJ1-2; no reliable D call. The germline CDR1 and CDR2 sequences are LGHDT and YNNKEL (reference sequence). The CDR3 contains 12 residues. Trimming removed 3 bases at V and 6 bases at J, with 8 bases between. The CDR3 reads CASSQSRNGYTF. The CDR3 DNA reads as TGTGCCAGCAGCCAGTCCAGAAATGGCTACACCTTC.

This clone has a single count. This chain's CDR3 is CASKPGRLAQQFF. The CDR3 DNA is TGTGCCAGCAAACCAGGCCGACTAGCGCAGCAGTTCTTC. The chain carries TRBV27 and TRBJ2-1; 8 nucleotides line up with TRBD2. There are 13 residues in the CDR3. V lost 7 bases and J lost 11; bases outside the gene matches: 10. Germline V gene sequence: CDR1 MNHEY, CDR2 SMNVEV (reference sequence).

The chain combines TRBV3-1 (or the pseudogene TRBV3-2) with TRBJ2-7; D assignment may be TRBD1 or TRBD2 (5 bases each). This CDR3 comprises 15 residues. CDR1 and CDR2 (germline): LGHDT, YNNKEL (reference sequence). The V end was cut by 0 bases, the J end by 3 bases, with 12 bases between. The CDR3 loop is CASSQDFPGSYEQYF. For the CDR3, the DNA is TGTGCCAGCAGCCAAGATTTCCCAGGGAGCTACGAGCAGTACTTC.

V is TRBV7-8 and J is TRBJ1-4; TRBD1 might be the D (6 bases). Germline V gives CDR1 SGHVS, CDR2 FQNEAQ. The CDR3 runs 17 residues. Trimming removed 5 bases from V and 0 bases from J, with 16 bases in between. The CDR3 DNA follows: TGTGCCAGCAGCCCCCCAACAAACAGGGCAACTAATGAAAAACTGTTTTTT. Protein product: CASSPPTNRATNEKLFF.

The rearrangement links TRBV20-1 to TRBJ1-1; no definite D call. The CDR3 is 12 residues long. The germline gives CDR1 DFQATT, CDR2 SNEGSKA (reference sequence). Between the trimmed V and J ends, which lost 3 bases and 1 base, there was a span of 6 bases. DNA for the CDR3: TGCAGTGCTAGTAGAAGGAACACTGAAGCTTTCTTT. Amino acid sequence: CSASRRNTEAFF.

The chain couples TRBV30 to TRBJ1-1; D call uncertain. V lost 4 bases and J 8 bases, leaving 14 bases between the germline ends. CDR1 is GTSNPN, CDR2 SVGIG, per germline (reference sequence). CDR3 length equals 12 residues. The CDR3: CAWTETSPEAFF. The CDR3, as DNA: TGTGCCTGGACGGAGACCAGTCCCGAAGCTTTCTTT.

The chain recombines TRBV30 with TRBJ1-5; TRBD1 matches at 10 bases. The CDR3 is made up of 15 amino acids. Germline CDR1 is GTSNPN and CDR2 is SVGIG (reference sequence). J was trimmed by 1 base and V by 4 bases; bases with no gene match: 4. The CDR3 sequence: CAWTPGQGSNQPQHF. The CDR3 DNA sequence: TGTGCCTGGACTCCGGGACAGGGGAGCAATCAGCCCCAGCATTTT.